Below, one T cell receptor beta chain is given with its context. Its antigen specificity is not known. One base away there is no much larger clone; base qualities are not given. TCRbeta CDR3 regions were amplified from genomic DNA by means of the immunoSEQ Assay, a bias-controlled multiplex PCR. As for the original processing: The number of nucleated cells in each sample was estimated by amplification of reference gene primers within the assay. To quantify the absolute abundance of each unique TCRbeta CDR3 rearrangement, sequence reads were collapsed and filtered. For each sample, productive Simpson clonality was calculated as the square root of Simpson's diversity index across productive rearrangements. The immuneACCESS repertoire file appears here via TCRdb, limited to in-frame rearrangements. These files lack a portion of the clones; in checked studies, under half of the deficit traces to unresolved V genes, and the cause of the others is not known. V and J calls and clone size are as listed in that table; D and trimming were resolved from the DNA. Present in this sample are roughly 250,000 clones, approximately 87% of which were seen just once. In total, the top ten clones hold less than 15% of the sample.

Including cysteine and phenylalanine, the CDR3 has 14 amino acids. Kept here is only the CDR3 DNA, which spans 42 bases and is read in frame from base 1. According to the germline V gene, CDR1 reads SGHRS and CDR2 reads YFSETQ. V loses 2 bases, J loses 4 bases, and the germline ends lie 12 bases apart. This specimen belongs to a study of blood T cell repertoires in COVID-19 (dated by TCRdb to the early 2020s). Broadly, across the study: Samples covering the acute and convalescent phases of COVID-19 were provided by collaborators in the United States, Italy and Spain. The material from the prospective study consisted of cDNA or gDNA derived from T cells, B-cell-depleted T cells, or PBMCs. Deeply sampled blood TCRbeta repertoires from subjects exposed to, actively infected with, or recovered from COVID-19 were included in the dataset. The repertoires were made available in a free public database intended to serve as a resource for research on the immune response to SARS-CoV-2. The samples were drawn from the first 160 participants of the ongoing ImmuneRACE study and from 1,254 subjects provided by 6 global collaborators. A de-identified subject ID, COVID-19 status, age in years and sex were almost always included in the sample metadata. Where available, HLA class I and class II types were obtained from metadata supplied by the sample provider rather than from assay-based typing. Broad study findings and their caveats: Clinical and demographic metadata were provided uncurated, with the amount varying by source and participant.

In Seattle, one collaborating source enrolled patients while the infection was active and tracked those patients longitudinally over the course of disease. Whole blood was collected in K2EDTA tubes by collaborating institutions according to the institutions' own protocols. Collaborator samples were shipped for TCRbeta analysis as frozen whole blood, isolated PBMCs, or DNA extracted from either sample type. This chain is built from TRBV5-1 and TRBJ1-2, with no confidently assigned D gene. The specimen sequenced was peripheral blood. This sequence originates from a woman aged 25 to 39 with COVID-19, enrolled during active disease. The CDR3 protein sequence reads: CASSFPGEPYGYTF. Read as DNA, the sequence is TGCGCCAGCAGCTTTCCGGGAGAACCCTATGGCTACACCTTC.